One and the same sample provided the 10 T cell receptor beta chains below, sequenced in a study of early T cells in non-severe SARS-CoV-2 infection. MiXCR, applied by TCRdb to the 5' RACE reads, yields one record per CDR3 protein. The data contain 45,000 to 65,000 distinct CDR3 sequences, roughly 9.2% of them singletons. Specimen: whole blood. These receptors were collected from an adult who was a healthcare worker with PCR-confirmed SARS-CoV-2 infection or an uninfected control (not recorded which).

The sample holds many counts of this clonotype. The chain couples TRBV11-2 to TRBJ2-1; 10 nucleotides agree with TRBD2. After removal of 5 bases from V and 10 bases from J, the junction contained 14 bases not matched to a gene. This CDR3 has 16 amino acids. CDR1 SGHAT and CDR2 FQNNGV come from the germline V gene. The CDR3 region is CASSPIAGGPTREQFF. CDR3 DNA: TGTGCCAGCAGCCCGATAGCGGGAGGCCCGACGCGAGAGCAGTTCTTC.

The sample holds a few counts of this clonotype. The chain uses TRBV6-1 and TRBJ1-5, with D unresolved. V was shortened by 5 bases and J by 4 bases, with 9 bases between the two germline ends. CDR3 length: 13 amino acids. From germline, CDR1 is MNHNS and CDR2 SASEGT. The CDR3 region is CASSPSPNQPQHF. CDR3 bases: TGTGCCAGCAGTCCCAGCCCGAATCAGCCCCAGCATTTT.

This clonotype was seen at least ten times. V is TRBV12-3 or TRBV12-4 and J is TRBJ1-2; D is unclear. The CDR3 consists of 14 residues. The CDR3, as DNA: TGTGCAATAGCAATCCGGGGTAGATACTATGGCTACACCTTC. Its translation: CAIAIRGRYYGYTF.

The table lists this clonotype with many counts. V gene TRBV6-5 combines with J gene TRBJ1-2, with 8 positions matching TRBD1. The germline V gene has CDR1 MNHEY and CDR2 SVGAGI. The CDR3 covers 15 residues. V trimming: 3 bases; J trimming: 4 bases; junction bases outside the gene matches: 7. CDR3 sequence: CASSYKGQGLYGYTF. CDR3 DNA sequence: TGTGCCAGCAGTTATAAAGGACAGGGTCTCTATGGCTACACCTTC.

This clonotype appeared many times. One end of the junction is discordant with germline, which a read error may explain. V gene TRBV30 combines with J gene TRBJ2-1, with a possible D match to TRBD1 (5 bases). The length of the CDR3 is 11 residues. Germline V gene lookup returns CDR1 GTSNPN and CDR2 SVGIG (reference sequence). As DNA, the CDR3 is TGTGCCTGGAGTGTACAGGACCAGCTATACTTC. It specifies CAWSVQDQLYF.

This clonotype was detected ten times or more. The chain links TRBV29-1 to TRBJ2-5; D is ambiguous. The CDR3 loop spans 12 amino acids. Trimming left V 7 bases short and J 0 bases short, with 9 bases between. Germline loops: CDR1 SQVTM, CDR2 ANQGSEA. CDR3 sequence: CSGEWNQETQYF. As DNA, the CDR3 is TGCAGCGGAGAATGGAACCAAGAGACCCAGTACTTC.

Many counts were recorded for this clonotype. CDR3 in amino acids: CASSQDISGAWTEAFF. In nucleotides, the CDR3 is TGCGCCAGCAGCCAAGATATCTCGGGGGCGTGGACTGAAGCTTTCTTT. This chain connects TRBV4-3 to TRBJ1-1, with D tentatively TRBD1 (6 bases). The germline V gene encodes CDR1 LGHNA and CDR2 YSLEER. The V gene lost 0 bases and the J gene lost 5 bases, with 16 bases spanning the gap. This CDR3 region has 16 residues.

This clonotype occurred many times. The chain links TRBV2 to TRBJ2-1; no definite D call. Trimming cost V 2 bases and J 7 bases, with 18 bases left between them. The CDR3 sequence is 16 residues long. Looked up from germline, CDR1 is SNHLY and CDR2 is FYNNEI. CDR3 region: CASSEYGASGWNEQFF. CDR3 DNA sequence: TGTGCCAGCAGTGAATACGGCGCTTCGGGCTGGAATGAGCAGTTCTTC.

The genes are TRBV18 and TRBJ2-1; a possible D gene is TRBD1 (6 bases). The CDR3 runs to 15 residues. From germline, CDR1 is KGHSH and CDR2 LQKENI. The germline V and J ends were trimmed by 7 bases and 4 bases, with 17 bases remaining between them. CDR3 sequence: CASLSQGVGYNEQFF. The DNA for the CDR3 is TGTGCCAGCTTATCACAGGGAGTAGGATACAATGAGCAGTTCTTC.

This clonotype was counted ten times or more. The chain joins TRBV5-6 to TRBJ1-5; the D is unclear. CDR1 and CDR2 from the germline V gene are SGHDT and YYEEEE. V was pared by 0 bases and J by 3 bases, with 4 bases between. The CDR3 runs 13 residues. The CDR3 bases are TGTGCCAGCAGCTTGGGAGTCAATCAGCCCCAGCATTTT. Its protein product is CASSLGVNQPQHF.